The present TCR beta chain was sequenced within a study of beta chain features in type 1 diabetes. Findings and caveats of the study: There was a moderate but significant shortening of TCRB CDR3s in all four CD4+ subsets of Type 1 diabetes patients.

cDNA synthesis used the whole RNA isolate, giving expressed TCRB sequences. The repertoire was sequenced with immunoSEQ multiplex PCR; TCRdb's copy has only in-frame clones and lacks some. The data contain about 300,000 clones, roughly 13% of them singletons. This clone occurred a few times. Its cognate antigen is unknown. The CDR3 covers 13 residues. V gave up 3 bases and J gave up 0 bases, with 5 bases separating them. CDR1 SEHNR and CDR2 FQNEAQ come from the germline V gene (reference sequence). The clonotype comes from a young woman with type 1 diabetes. Sample: naive CD4+ T cells from blood. J is TRBJ1-1 and V is TRBV7-9; TRBD1 might be the D (5 bases). DNA for the CDR3: TGTGCCAGCAGCTTCAGGGTGAACACTGAAGCTTTCTTT. Its protein is CASSFRVNTEAFF.